This TCR beta chain was recovered during a study of identical twins. Note on this clonotype: Its antigen is not identified.

Study-level results: Out-of-frame beta sequences exhibited a weaker degree of excess twin sharing. Invariant MAIT and iNKT cells are populations that could partly confound zero-insertion analyses.

This CDR3 is built from 17 residues. CDR1 is SGDLS, CDR2 YYNGEE, per germline. The V end lost 0 bases, the J end lost 7 bases, and 22 bases lay between the germline ends. One entry per CDR3 protein, called by TCRdb with MiXCR from the 5' RACE reads. Counted here are 250,000 to 350,000 distinct CDR3 sequences, 8% to 9.5% occurring once; the ten biggest clones make up 5.5% to 9%. These data were also reused for a study on yellow fever vaccine responses in identical twins.

V usage is TRBV9 and J usage is TRBJ2-5; maybe TRBD2 (6 bases). Sequences were obtained from CD8+ T cells sorted from blood. This clonotype was obtained from a young woman in good health. For the CDR3, the DNA is TGTGCCAGCAGCGTAGAAGGCGGGGACCTCGATCGAGGGACCCAGTACTTC. Protein product: CASSVEGGDLDRGTQYF.